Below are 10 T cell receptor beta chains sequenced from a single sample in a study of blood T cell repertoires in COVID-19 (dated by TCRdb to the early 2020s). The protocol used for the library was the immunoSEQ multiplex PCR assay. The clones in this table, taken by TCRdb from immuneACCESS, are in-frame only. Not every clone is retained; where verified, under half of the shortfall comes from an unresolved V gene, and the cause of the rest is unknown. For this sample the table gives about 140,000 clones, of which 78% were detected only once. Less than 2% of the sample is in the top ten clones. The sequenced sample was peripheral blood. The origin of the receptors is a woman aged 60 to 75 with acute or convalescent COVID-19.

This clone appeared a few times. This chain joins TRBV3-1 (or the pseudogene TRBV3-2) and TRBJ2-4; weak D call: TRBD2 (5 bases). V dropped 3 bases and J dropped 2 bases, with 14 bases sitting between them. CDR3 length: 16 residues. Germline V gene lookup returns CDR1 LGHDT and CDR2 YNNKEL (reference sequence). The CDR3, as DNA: TGTGCCAGCAGCCACTCCACGTCCGGGACCAAAAACATTCAGTACTTC. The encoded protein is CASSHSTSGTKNIQYF.

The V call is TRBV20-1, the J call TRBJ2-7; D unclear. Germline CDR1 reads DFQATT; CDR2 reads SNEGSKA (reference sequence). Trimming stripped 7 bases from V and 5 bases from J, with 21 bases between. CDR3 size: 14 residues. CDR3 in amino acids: CSGSSRGSPHEQYF. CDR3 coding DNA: TGCAGTGGTAGTTCACGAGGTAGTCCCCACGAGCAGTACTTC.

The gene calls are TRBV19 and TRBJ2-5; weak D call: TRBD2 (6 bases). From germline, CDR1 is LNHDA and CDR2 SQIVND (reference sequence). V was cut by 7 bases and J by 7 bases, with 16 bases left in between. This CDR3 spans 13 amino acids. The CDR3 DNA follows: TGTGCCAGTACGCCCGGGACTTTCGGGACCCAGTACTTC. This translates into CASTPGTFGTQYF. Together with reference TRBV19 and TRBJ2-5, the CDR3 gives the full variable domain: DGGITQSPKYLFRKEGQNVTLSCEQNLNHDAMYWYRQDPGQGLRLIYYSQIVNDFQKGDIAEGYSVSREKKESFPLTVTSAQKNPTAFYLCASTPGTFGTQYFGPGTRLLVL.

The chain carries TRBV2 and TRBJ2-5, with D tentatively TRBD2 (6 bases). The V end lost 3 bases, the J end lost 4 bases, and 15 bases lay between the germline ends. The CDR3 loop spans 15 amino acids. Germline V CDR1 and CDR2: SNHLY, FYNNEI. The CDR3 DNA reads TGTGCCAGCAGTGATCTAGGAGGGTCGAGAGAGACCCAGTACTTC. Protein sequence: CASSDLGGSRETQYF.

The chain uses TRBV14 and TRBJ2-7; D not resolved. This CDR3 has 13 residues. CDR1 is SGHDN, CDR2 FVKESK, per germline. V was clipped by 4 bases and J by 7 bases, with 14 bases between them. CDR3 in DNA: TGTGCCAGCAGCCTTATGGGTCTCGGGGAGCAGTACTTC. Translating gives CASSLMGLGEQYF. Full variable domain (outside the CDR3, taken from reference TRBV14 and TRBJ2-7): EAGVTQFPSHSVIEKGQTVTLRCDPISGHDNLYWYRRVMGKEIKFLLHFVKESKQDESGMPNNRFLAERTGGTYSTLKVQPAELEDSGVYFCASSLMGLGEQYFGPGTRLTVT.

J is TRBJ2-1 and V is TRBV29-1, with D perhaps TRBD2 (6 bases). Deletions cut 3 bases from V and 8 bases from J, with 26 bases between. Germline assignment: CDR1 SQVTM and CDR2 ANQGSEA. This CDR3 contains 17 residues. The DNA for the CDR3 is TGCAGCGTTGACCACACTGCGGGACCGACGGGAGCCTATGAGCAGTTCTTC. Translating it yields CSVDHTAGPTGAYEQFF.

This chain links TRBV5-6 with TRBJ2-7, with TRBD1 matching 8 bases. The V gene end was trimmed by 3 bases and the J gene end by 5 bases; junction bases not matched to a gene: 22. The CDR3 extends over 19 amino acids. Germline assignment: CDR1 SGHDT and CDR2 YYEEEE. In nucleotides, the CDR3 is TGTGCCAGCAGCTCCCTTGGATTTTTCGTAACAGGGGGGTTTGACGAGCAGTACTTC. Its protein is CASSSLGFFVTGGFDEQYF.

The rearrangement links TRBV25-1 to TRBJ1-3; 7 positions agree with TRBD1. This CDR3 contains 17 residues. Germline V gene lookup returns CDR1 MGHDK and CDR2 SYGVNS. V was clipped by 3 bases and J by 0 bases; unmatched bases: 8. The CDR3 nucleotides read TGTGCCAGCAGTGAGCCCGGACAGGCCCGCTCTGGAAACACCATATATTTT. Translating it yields CASSEPGQARSGNTIYF.

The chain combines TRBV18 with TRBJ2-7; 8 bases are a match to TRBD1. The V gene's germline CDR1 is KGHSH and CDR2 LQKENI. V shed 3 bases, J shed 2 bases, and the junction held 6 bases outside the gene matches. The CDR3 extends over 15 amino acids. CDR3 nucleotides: TGTGCCAGCTCACCTATTCCGACAGGGGCCTACGAGCAGTACTTC. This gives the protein CASSPIPTGAYEQYF.

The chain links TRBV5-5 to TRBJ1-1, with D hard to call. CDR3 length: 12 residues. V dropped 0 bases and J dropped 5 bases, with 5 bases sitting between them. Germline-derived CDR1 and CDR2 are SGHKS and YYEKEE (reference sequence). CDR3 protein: CASSLAVTEAFF. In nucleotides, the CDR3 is TGTGCCAGCAGCTTGGCGGTGACTGAAGCTTTCTTT.